This TCR beta chain derives from a study of chemoradiotherapy in HPV16-positive cancers. Study as a whole: Candidate HPV-specific clones and shared TCR motifs came from a couple of HPV16-positive patients. Study results and caveats: HPV-specific T cells were functionally defined from only a couple of HPV16-positive patients. Candidate HPV-specific clones and E7-related TCR motifs grew in tumor during treatment.

This clone occurred once. Antigen specificity is unknown. The ends were cut back, 0 bases at V and 3 bases at J, with 8 bases in the middle. The CDR3 is 14 amino acids. Germline V gene lookup returns CDR1 SGHVS and CDR2 FQNEAQ. Only in-frame clones appear in the TCRdb table, and some are missing; sequencing was by immunoSEQ multiplex PCR. The table has 6,200 or so clones, roughly 80% seen once. The source of this sequence is a human donor with HPV-associated anogenital cancer. This chain links TRBV7-8 with TRBJ1-2; no firm D call. Material: tumor tissue, obtained from a patient who underwent chemoradiotherapy. The CDR3 is CASSLAGQDYGYTF. CDR3 bases: TGTGCCAGCAGCTTAGCCGGCCAGGACTATGGCTACACCTTC.